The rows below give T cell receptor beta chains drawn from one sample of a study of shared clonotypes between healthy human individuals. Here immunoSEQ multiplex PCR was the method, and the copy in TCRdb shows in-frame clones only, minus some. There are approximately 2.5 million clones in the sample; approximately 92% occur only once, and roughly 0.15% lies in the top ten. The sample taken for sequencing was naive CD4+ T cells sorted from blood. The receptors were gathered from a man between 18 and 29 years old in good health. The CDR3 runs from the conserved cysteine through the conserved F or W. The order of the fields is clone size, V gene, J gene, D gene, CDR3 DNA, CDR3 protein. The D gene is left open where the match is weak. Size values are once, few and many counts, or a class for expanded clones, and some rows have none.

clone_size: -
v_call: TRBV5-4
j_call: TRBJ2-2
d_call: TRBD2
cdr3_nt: TGTGCCAGCAGCTTAGGACTAGCGGACAACACCGGGGAGCTGTTTTTT
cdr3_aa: CASSLGLADNTGELFF

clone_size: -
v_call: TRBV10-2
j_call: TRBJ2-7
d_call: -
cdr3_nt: TGCGCCAGCGGTCAGTCCTCCTACGAGCAGTACTTC
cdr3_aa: CASGQSSYEQYF

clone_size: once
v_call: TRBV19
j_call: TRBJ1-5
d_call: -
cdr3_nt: TGTGCCAGTCTGCCGGGGCAGAGGAATCAGCCCCAGCATTTT
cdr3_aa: CASLPGQRNQPQHF

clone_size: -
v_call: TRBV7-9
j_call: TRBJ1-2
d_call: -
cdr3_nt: TGTGCCAGCACTAGGTTAAGCTATGGCTACACCTTC
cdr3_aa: CASTRLSYGYTF

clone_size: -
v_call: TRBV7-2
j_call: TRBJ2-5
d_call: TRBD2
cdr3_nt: TGTGCCAGCAGCTTAAAGGCTAGCGGGTCGGCGACCCAGTACTTC
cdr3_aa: CASSLKASGSATQYF

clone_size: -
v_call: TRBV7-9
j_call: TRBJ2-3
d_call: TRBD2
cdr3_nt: TGTGCCAGCAGCTTCCCTAGCGGGACCACAGATACGCAGTATTTT
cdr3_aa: CASSFPSGTTDTQYF

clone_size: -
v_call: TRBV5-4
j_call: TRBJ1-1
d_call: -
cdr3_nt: TGTGCCAGCAGCCCTAAGGGTAAGAACACTGAAGCTTTCTTT
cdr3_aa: CASSPKGKNTEAFF

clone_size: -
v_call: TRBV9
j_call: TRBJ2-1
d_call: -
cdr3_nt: TGTGCCAGCAGCCCCCTAGGCAGGTCCCTGGACAATGAGCAGTTCTTC
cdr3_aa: CASSPLGRSLDNEQFF

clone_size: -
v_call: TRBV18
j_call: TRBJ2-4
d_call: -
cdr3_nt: TGTGCCAGCTCACCACCGGGCACTATAGCCAAAAACATTCAGTACTTC
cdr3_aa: CASSPPGTIAKNIQYF

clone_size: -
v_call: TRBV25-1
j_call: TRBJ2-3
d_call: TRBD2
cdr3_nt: TGTGCCAGCAGTGAACTCGGCGGGAGTAGCACAGATACGCAGTATTTT
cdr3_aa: CASSELGGSSTDTQYF

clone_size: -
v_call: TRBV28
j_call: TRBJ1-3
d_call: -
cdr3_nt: TGTGCCAGCAGAACAGGGTCTGGCTCGGGAAACACCATATATTTT
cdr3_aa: CASRTGSGSGNTIYF

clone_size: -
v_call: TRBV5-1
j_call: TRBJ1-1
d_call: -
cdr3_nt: TGCGCCAGCAGCTTGTCGGGGTGGACCACTGAAGCTTTCTTT
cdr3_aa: CASSLSGWTTEAFF

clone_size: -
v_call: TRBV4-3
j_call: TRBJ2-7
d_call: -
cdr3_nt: TGCGCCAGCAGCCAAGATGTAGCGGTCTACGAGCAGTACTTC
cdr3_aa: CASSQDVAVYEQYF

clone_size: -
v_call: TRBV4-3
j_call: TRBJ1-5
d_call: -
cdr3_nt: TGCGCCAGCAGCCAACAGGGGAATCAGCCCCAGCATTTT
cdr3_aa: CASSQQGNQPQHF

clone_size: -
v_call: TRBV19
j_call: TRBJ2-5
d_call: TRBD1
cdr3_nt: TGTGCCAGTAGTCCAGGGACAGGGAAAGAGACCCAGTACTTC
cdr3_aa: CASSPGTGKETQYF

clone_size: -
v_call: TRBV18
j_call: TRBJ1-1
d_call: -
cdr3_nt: TGTGCCAGCTCACAGGGGAGGGGCACTGAAGCTTTCTTT
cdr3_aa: CASSQGRGTEAFF

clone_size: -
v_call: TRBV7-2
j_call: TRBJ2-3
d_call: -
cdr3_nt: TGTGCCAGCAGCCCCGAGAGGATAAGCACAGATACGCAGTATTTT
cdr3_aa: CASSPERISTDTQYF

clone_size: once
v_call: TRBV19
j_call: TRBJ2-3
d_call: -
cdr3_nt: TGTGCCAGTAGCCCCCCCTCGGGCAGGGTGAACACAGATACGCAGTATTTT
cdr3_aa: CASSPPSGRVNTDTQYF

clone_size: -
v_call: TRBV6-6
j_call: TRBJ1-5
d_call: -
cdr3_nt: TGTGCCAGCACCGCGATCCTACTTAATCAGCCCCAGCATTTT
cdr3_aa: CASTAILLNQPQHF

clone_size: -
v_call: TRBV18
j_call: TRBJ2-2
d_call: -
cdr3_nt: TGTGCCAGCTCAGCTCAGGAAGCCGGGGAGCTGTTTTTT
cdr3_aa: CASSAQEAGELFF

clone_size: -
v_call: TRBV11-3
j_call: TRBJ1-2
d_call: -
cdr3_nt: TGTGCCAGCACTGAGCGAGTGGGTCGACTAGGGTATGGCTACACCTTC
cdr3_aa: CASTERVGRLGYGYTF

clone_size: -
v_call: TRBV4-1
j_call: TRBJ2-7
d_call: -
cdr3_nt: TGCGCCAGCAGCCAAATTTCCGGGACACCCCCAAGGAACGAGCAGTACTTC
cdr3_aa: CASSQISGTPPRNEQYF

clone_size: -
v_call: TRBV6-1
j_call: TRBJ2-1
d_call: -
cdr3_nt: TGTGCCAGCAGTGAACCCCGGGGCAGTGAGCAGTTCTTC
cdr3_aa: CASSEPRGSEQFF

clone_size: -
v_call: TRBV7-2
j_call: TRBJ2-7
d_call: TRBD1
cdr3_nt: TGTGCCAGCAGCTTATCCAGCGGGACAGGGGGACTCAAGCAGTACTTC
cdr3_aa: CASSLSSGTGGLKQYF